This T cell receptor (beta chain) was captured by sequencing in a study of blood T cell repertoires in COVID-19. Followed longitudinally, the Seattle patients had been enrolled during active infection. Per the authors' pipeline: Scientists estimated how many nucleated cells there were by amplifying reference gene primers. The table came from immunoSEQ multiplex PCR; TCRdb's copy has only in-frame clones and leaves some out. The V and J calls and clone size are taken from that table; D and trimming were inferred from the DNA. Found here are a few hundred thousand clones, 88% of them singletons; the top ten hold roughly 10%. V shed 0 bases and J shed 7 bases, with 9 bases lying between them. The V gene's germline CDR1 is SGHDN and CDR2 FVKESK. The CDR3 spans 13 residues.

Sequencing input: peripheral blood. The clonotype was recovered from a woman in her seventies with COVID-19, enrolled during active disease. V gene TRBV14 combines with J gene TRBJ1-2; D is unclear. In nucleotides, the CDR3 is TGTGCCAGCAGCCAAGAAATGGGCCGTGGCTACACCTTC. Its protein product is CASSQEMGRGYTF.